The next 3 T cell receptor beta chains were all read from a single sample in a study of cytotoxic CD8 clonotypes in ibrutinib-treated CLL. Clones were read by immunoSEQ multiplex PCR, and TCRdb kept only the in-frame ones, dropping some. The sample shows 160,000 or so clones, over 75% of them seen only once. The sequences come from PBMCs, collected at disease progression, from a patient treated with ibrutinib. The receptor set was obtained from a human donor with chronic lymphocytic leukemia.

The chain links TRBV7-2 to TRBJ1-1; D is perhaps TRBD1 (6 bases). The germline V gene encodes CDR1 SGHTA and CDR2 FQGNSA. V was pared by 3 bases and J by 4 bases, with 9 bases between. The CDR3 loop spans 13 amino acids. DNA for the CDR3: TGTGCCAGCAGCTTGGGACACTCCACTGAAGCTTTCTTT. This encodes CASSLGHSTEAFF. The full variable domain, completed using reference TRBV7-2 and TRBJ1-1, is GAGVSQSPSNKVTEKGKDVELRCDPISGHTALYWYRQSLGQGLEFLIYFQGNSAPDKSGLPSDRFSAERTGGSVSTLTIQRTQQEDSAVYLCASSLGHSTEAFFGQGTRLTVV.

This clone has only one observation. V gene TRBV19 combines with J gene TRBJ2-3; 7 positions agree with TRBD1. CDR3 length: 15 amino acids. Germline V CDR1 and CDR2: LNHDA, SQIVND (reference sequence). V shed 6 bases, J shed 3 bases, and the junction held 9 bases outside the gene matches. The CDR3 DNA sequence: TGTGCCAGTAGACAGGGGTGGATCGGTACAGATACGCAGTATTTT. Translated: CASRQGWIGTDTQYF.

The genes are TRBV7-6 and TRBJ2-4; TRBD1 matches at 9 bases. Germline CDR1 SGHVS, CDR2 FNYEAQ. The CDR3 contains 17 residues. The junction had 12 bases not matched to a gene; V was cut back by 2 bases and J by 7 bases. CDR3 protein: CASSLSVPGQGRNIQYF. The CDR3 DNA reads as TGTGCCAGCAGCTTATCAGTACCGGGACAGGGAAGGAACATTCAGTACTTC.